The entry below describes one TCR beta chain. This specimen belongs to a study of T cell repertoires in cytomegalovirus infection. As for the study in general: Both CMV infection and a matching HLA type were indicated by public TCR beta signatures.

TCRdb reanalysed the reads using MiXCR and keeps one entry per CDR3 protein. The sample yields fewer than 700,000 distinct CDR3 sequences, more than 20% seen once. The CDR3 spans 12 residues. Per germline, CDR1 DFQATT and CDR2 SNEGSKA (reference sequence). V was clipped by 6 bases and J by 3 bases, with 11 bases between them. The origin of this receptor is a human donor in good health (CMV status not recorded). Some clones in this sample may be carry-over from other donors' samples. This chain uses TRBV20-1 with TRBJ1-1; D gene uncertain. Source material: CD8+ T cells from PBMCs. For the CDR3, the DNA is TGCAGTGCCCGGAGGGAAGACACTGAAGCTTTCTTT. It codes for CSARREDTEAFF.